This T cell receptor (beta chain) is drawn from a study of blood T cell repertoires in COVID-19. Whole-study context: Samples representing acute and convalescent COVID-19 were sourced from the United States, Italy and Spain.

The assay was immunoSEQ multiplex PCR, and TCRdb's table has in-frame clones only and misses some. The repertoire holds under 100,000 clones, with 80% as singletons. The CDR3 contains 16 residues. The V segment lost 5 bases and the J segment 2 bases; nucleotides outside the gene matches: 12. Germline CDR1 reads LNHDA; CDR2 reads SQIVND (reference sequence). This chain joins TRBV19 and TRBJ2-7; 7 nucleotides agree with TRBD2. Sequencing was carried out using peripheral blood. The sequence was obtained from a woman between 40 and 50 years old with active or convalescent COVID-19. In nucleotides, the CDR3 is TGTGCCAGTAGTGAGGGAATCCTAGCGGCGGCCTACGAGCAGTACTTC. It codes for CASSEGILAAAYEQYF.